This T cell receptor beta chain was found in a study of T cells after posttransplantation cyclophosphamide. Study-wide points: After PTCy, TRB diversity resembled that of CNI/methotrexate controls. TRB overlap between skin or GI tissue T cells and blood was limited.

The table came from immunoSEQ multiplex PCR; TCRdb's copy has only in-frame clones and leaves some out. The sample has roughly 15,000 clones, roughly 80% seen once. As regards this clone: Its antigen is currently unknown.

Controls had myeloablative marrow grafts with methotrexate and calcineurin inhibitor, sampled at 1 year. This receptor was taken from a young adult male patient who received an allogeneic stem cell transplant from an unrelated donor, was CMV-positive, and had acute and chronic GVHD. Some T cells may have come from the graft donor. Material: PBMCs, obtained 441 days after allogeneic stem cell transplant with calcineurin inhibitor and methotrexate.

CDR3 protein: CASGSTGYSYEQYF. In nucleotides, the CDR3 is TGTGCCAGCGGTTCGACAGGGTATTCCTACGAGCAGTACTTC. The rearrangement joins TRBV19 to TRBJ2-7; 7 bases line up with TRBD1. This CDR3 has 14 residues. Germline assignment: CDR1 LNHDA and CDR2 SQIVND (reference sequence). Trimming removed 9 bases from V and 1 base from J; junction bases left unmatched: 9.